This T cell receptor beta chain was found in a study of Ad26.COV2.S vaccination and SARS-CoV-2 variants. Sequencing was performed with immunoSEQ multiplex PCR; in TCRdb, only in-frame clones are kept and a portion is missing. The repertoire has a few hundred thousand clones, approximately 87% of them found once; the top ten carry approximately 5.8%. Treatment denoted: some 20 received Ad26.COV2.S at low or high dose, single or two shots; about 5 received placebo; per-sample allocation not given. It was on day 63 after the first vaccine or placebo injection that samples were taken. The V gene end was trimmed by 1 base and the J gene end by 1 base; junction bases not matched to a gene: 6. Germline V lookup: CDR1 MGHRA, CDR2 YSYEKL. The CDR3 loop spans 16 amino acids.

The receptor's source is a person aged 18-60 years who received the Ad26.COV2.S COVID-19 vaccine or a placebo. This specimen consisted of peripheral blood, obtained in a trial of Ad26.COV2.S vaccine versus placebo. The chain couples TRBV4-1 to TRBJ1-1; TRBD1 matches at 7 bases. The CDR3 loop is CASSQVLRGRNTEAFF. The CDR3 bases are TGCGCCAGCAGCCAAGTACTCAGGGGGAGGAACACTGAAGCTTTCTTT.